These 21 T cell receptor beta chains originate from one sample sequenced in a study of follicular helper T cells after annual influenza vaccination. Time point in this sample: 2014-2015 season, pre-vaccination. This table comes from immunoSEQ multiplex PCR, and its TCRdb copy is limited to in-frame clones, with some not included. This table has over 14,000 clones, almost 85% appearing once. Sequenced here: CXCR5- memory CD4+ T cells sorted from blood, sampled on the day of influenza vaccination. The receptor source for this set is an adult who received the influenza vaccine.

The V gene is TRBV5-1, the J gene TRBJ2-6; the D gene is possibly TRBD1 (6 bases). Germline assignment: CDR1 SGHRS and CDR2 YFSETQ. Trimming took 0 bases from V and 0 from J, leaving 7 bases between them. This CDR3 is built from 16 residues. The CDR3 sequence: CASSLEGDSGANVLTF. CDR3 coding DNA: TGCGCCAGCAGCTTGGAGGGGGACTCTGGGGCCAACGTCCTGACTTTC.

This clone was recorded only once. The chain couples TRBV7-8 to TRBJ2-1; D tentatively fits TRBD1 or TRBD2 (5 bases each). The V and J ends lost 6 bases and 6 bases respectively, with 15 bases between them. Per germline, CDR1 SGHVS and CDR2 FQNEAQ. The CDR3 length is 14 residues. The CDR3 loop is CASRPQRGANEQFF. CDR3 in DNA: TGTGCCAGCAGGCCCCAGAGGGGAGCCAATGAGCAGTTCTTC.

The chain joins TRBV5-1 to TRBJ2-1; 7 nucleotides agree with TRBD2. Germline CDR1 SGHRS, CDR2 YFSETQ. V lost 3 bases and J lost 0; bases outside the gene matches: 6. The CDR3 is made up of 16 amino acids. CDR3 residues: CASSSERGGSYNEQFF. In DNA form, the CDR3 reads TGCGCCAGCAGCTCGGAGCGGGGAGGCTCCTACAATGAGCAGTTCTTC. Supplemented by reference TRBV5-1 and TRBJ2-1, the full variable domain reads KAGVTQTPRYLIKTRGQQVTLSCSPISGHRSVSWYQQTPGQGLQFLFEYFSETQRNKGNFPGRFSGRQFSNSRSEMNVSTLELGDSALYLCASSSERGGSYNEQFFGPGTRLTVL.

J is TRBJ2-2 and V is TRBV9, with D unclear. The CDR3 covers 11 residues. Trimming pared 1 base from V and 7 bases from J, leaving 2 bases between. The germline gives CDR1 SGDLS, CDR2 YYNGEE. Here the CDR3 reads CASSVSGELFF. The CDR3 DNA sequence: TGTGCCAGCAGCGTAAGCGGGGAGCTGTTTTTT.

The chain has TRBV19 and TRBJ1-4; no firm D call. V lost 9 bases to trimming and J lost 0 bases, with 11 bases between them. There are 14 residues in the CDR3. Per germline, CDR1 LNHDA and CDR2 SQIVND (reference sequence). Written as DNA, the CDR3 is TGTGCCAGCCGAAATCAGCCAACTAATGAAAAACTGTTTTTT. Amino acids: CASRNQPTNEKLFF. The complete variable domain, with remaining parts taken from reference TRBV19 and TRBJ1-4, reads DGGITQSPKYLFRKEGQNVTLSCEQNLNHDAMYWYRQDPGQGLRLIYYSQIVNDFQKGDIAEGYSVSREKKESFPLTVTSAQKNPTAFYLCASRNQPTNEKLFFGSGTQLSVL.

A single count supports this clone. The chain links TRBV7-3 to TRBJ1-1, with TRBD1 matching 7 bases. Looked up from germline, CDR1 is SGHTA and CDR2 is FQGTGA. J gave up 2 bases and V 5 bases, and 5 bases lay outside the gene matches. The CDR3 totals 14 residues. CDR3 sequence (DNA): TGTGCCAGCAGCCGGACAGGCGCTAACACTGAAGCTTTCTTT. Translating it yields CASSRTGANTEAFF.

This chain links TRBV28 with TRBJ1-5; 9 nucleotides align to TRBD1. V shed 7 bases, J shed 4 bases, and the junction held 11 bases outside the gene matches. The CDR3 is 16 residues long. The germline V gene has CDR1 MDHEN and CDR2 SYDVKM. DNA for the CDR3: TGTGCCAGCATGGGACAGGGACTCTTAGAGAATCAGCCCCAGCATTTT. Protein product: CASMGQGLLENQPQHF.

The rearrangement joins TRBV5-1 to TRBJ2-5; 7 bases agree with TRBD2. The germline gives CDR1 SGHRS, CDR2 YFSETQ. The trim removed 5 bases at V and 6 bases at J, leaving 7 bases unmatched. The CDR3 loop spans 13 amino acids. The CDR3 DNA is TGCGCCAGCAGTAATCCGGGACTACAGACCCAGTACTTC. Its translation is CASSNPGLQTQYF. The full variable domain, rest sourced from reference TRBV5-1 and TRBJ2-5, is KAGVTQTPRYLIKTRGQQVTLSCSPISGHRSVSWYQQTPGQGLQFLFEYFSETQRNKGNFPGRFSGRQFSNSRSEMNVSTLELGDSALYLCASSNPGLQTQYFGPGTRLLVL.

This sequence joins TRBV7-2 and TRBJ1-6; no reliable D call. Germline V gene sequence: CDR1 SGHTA, CDR2 FQGNSA. The CDR3 contains 13 residues. V dropped 1 base and J dropped 8 bases, with 6 bases sitting between them. CDR3 sequence: CASSLVGDSPLHF. The DNA for the CDR3 is TGTGCCAGCAGCTTAGTAGGTGATTCACCCCTCCACTTT.

This chain uses TRBV7-9 with TRBJ2-3; D is possibly TRBD1 (5 bases). The germline V and J ends were trimmed by 6 bases and 1 base, with 11 bases remaining between them. This CDR3 is 14 amino acids long. Per germline, CDR1 SEHNR and CDR2 FQNEAQ (reference sequence). The DNA of the CDR3 is TGTGCCAGCAGGGACAAAGTCGGCACAGATACGCAGTATTTT. Encoded protein: CASRDKVGTDTQYF. Supplemented by reference TRBV7-9 and TRBJ2-3, the full variable domain reads DTGVSQNPRHKITKRGQNVTFRCDPISEHNRLYWYRQTLGQGPEFLTYFQNEAQLEKSRLLSDRFSAERPKGSFSTLEIQRTEQGDSAMYLCASRDKVGTDTQYFGPGTRLTVL.

The chain joins TRBV5-8 to TRBJ2-2, with a weak D call TRBD1 (6 bases). Germline CDR1 reads SGHTS; CDR2 reads YDEGEE. The CDR3 covers 14 residues. The V and J ends lost 6 bases and 9 bases respectively, with 18 bases between them. The CDR3 nucleotides read TGTGCCAGCAAGCAGGGGCCAAACGATTGGGAGCTGTTTTTT. It codes for CASKQGPNDWELFF.

The rearrangement uses TRBV9 and TRBJ2-3, with D perhaps being TRBD1 or TRBD2 (5 bases each). Trimming removed 0 bases from V and 4 bases from J, with 12 bases in between. The CDR3 runs 15 residues. Germline V gene data show CDR1 as SGDLS and CDR2 as YYNGEE. CDR3 sequence (DNA): TGTGCCAGCAGCGTAGAGGGACGAGTAGCAGATACGCAGTATTTT. Amino acids: CASSVEGRVADTQYF.

The V and J genes are TRBV18 and TRBJ2-5, with 13 bases aligning to TRBD2. V gave up 4 bases and J gave up 2 bases; unmatched junction bases: 1. Germline CDR1 reads KGHSH; CDR2 reads LQKENI. This CDR3 has 15 amino acids. CDR3 DNA: TGTGCCAGCTCACGGACTAGCGGGGGACAAGAGACCCAGTACTTC. Its protein product is CASSRTSGGQETQYF.

The rearrangement links TRBV7-9 to TRBJ2-3; D is unclear. Between the trimmed V and J ends, which lost 0 bases and 2 bases, there was a span of 9 bases. Looked up from germline, CDR1 is SEHNR and CDR2 is FQNEAQ (reference sequence). The CDR3 spans 15 residues. In DNA, the CDR3 is TGTGCCAGCAGCTTAGCGGTCCCCCCCACAGATACGCAGTATTTT. Translation gives CASSLAVPPTDTQYF.

DNA for the CDR3: TGTGCCAGCAGTGAAAGGTCCGCACGTTACAATGAGCAGTTCTTC. This sequence encodes CASSERSARYNEQFF. The gene calls are TRBV6-1 and TRBJ2-1, with D hard to call. The CDR3 covers 15 residues. CDR1 is MNHNS and CDR2 is SASEGT in the germline V gene. V lost 2 bases to trimming and J lost 4 bases, with 12 bases between them.

V usage is TRBV18 and J usage is TRBJ2-3; TRBD2 matches 7 bases. This CDR3 contains 16 residues. Germline CDR1 and CDR2: KGHSH and LQKENI. The ends lost 3 bases at V and 3 bases at J; junction bases unmatched: 9. The CDR3 loop reads CASSPPTAGKTDTQYF. In DNA form, the CDR3 reads TGTGCCAGCTCACCTCCCACAGCGGGGAAGACAGATACGCAGTATTTT.

The chain has TRBV4-2 and TRBJ2-3; 8 bases match TRBD2. The CDR3 consists of 19 residues. Trimming at V came to 3 bases and at J to 2 bases, leaving 16 bases not matched to a gene. The germline V gene has CDR1 LGHNA and CDR2 YNFKEQ. This CDR3 reads CASSHPSWGSGDYTDTQYF. DNA for the CDR3: TGTGCCAGCAGCCATCCCTCCTGGGGTAGCGGGGACTACACAGATACGCAGTATTTT.

This sequence joins TRBV7-2 and TRBJ1-2, with 12 nucleotides matching TRBD1. CDR1 is SGHTA and CDR2 is FQGNSA in the germline V gene. The CDR3 loop spans 16 amino acids. V was clipped by 4 bases and J by 4 bases; unmatched bases: 7. This CDR3 reads CASSWGQGAKGYGYTF. CDR3 sequence (DNA): TGTGCCAGCAGCTGGGGACAGGGGGCAAAGGGCTATGGCTACACCTTC.

This clone was found once. The V call is TRBV19, the J call TRBJ1-5; D remains ambiguous. Deletions cut 5 bases from V and 2 bases from J, with 16 bases between. Germline assignment: CDR1 LNHDA and CDR2 SQIVND (reference sequence). The CDR3 consists of 16 residues. The DNA of the CDR3 is TGTGCCAGTAGTGGAGGACGGTCCTTCGGCAATCAGCCCCAGCATTTT. It codes for CASSGGRSFGNQPQHF.

The chain employs TRBV5-6 and TRBJ1-3; 9 bases are shared with TRBD1. The CDR3 is 15 amino acids. Looked up from germline, CDR1 is SGHDT and CDR2 is YYEEEE. V lost 4 bases, J lost 3 bases, and 5 bases stayed unmatched. The CDR3 bases are TGTGCCAGCAGCCCCGGGACAGGGTATGGAAACACCATATATTTT. The encoded protein is CASSPGTGYGNTIYF.

The chain joins TRBV4-3 to TRBJ2-4, with unresolved D. Trimming removed 4 bases at V and 1 base at J, with 14 bases between. The germline V gene encodes CDR1 LGHNA and CDR2 YSLEER. The CDR3 extends over 16 amino acids. This CDR3 reads CASSPNVRAAKNIQYF. CDR3 bases: TGCGCCAGCAGCCCGAATGTGAGAGCGGCCAAAAACATTCAGTACTTC.